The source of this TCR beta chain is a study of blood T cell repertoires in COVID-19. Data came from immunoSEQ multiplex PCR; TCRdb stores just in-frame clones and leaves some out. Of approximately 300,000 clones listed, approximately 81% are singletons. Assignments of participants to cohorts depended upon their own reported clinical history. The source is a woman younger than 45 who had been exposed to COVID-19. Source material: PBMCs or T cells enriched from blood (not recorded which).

CDR3: CASNGGNGPDTQYF. The CDR3 DNA reads TGCGCCAGCAACGGAGGGAACGGCCCCGATACGCAGTATTTT. The V and J genes are TRBV5-1 and TRBJ2-3, with a weak D call TRBD2 (6 bases). The V end was cut by 6 bases, the J end by 6 bases, with 17 bases between. Germline V lookup: CDR1 SGHRS, CDR2 YFSETQ. This CDR3 contains 14 residues.